This T cell receptor (beta chain) was obtained from a study of regulatory T cells in long-lasting Graves disease. Building of the TCR beta libraries involved iRepertoire HTBI primers and Arm-PCR of CDR3 regions. TCRdb fed the multiplex PCR reads into MiXCR, producing one record per CDR3 protein. The sample has 580,000 or so distinct CDR3 sequences, 16% seen once. The time point: newly diagnosed GD, antithyroid drugs for less than 3 months. From RNA extracted from PBMCs, the TCR library was made. This clonotype showed up many times. The same sample was also used in a study of T cells in Graves' hyperthyroidism and ophthalmopathy. That paper states: Hyperthyroidism in the patients, aged 18 to 65, was newly diagnosed and under 2 months in duration. Expanded thyroid clonotypes (above 0.001) were mostly also found in blood.

The sequences come from peripheral blood mononuclear cells (PBMCs), collected at new diagnosis, from a patient treated with antithyroid drugs. This sequence originates from a man younger than 35 with Graves disease.

For the CDR3, the DNA is TGCAGTGCCCCAACGGCCGGGGCGGAGACCCAGTACTTC. It codes for CSAPTAGAETQYF. This chain connects TRBV20-1 to TRBJ2-5; D could derive from TRBD1 or TRBD2 (5 bases each). Trimming left V 6 bases short and J 5 bases short, with 16 bases between. Germline V gene data show CDR1 as DFQATT and CDR2 as SNEGSKA (reference sequence). CDR3 length equals 13 residues.